The 10 T cell receptor beta chains given below trace back to one sample, sequenced in a study of blood T cell repertoires in COVID-19. Libraries were prepared by immunoSEQ multiplex PCR; TCRdb keeps only in-frame clonotypes and omits some of them. The sample consists of 190,000 or so clones, 87% of them appearing once. The material sequenced was PBMCs or T cells enriched from blood (not recorded which). These receptors came from a man between 18 and 35 years old with acute COVID-19.

The chain combines TRBV27 with TRBJ1-5; D remains unclear. Germline CDR1 and CDR2: MNHEY and SMNVEV (reference sequence). V shed 6 bases and J shed 0 bases, with 12 bases lying between them. This CDR3 spans 15 amino acids. The CDR3 is CASSLTRVSNQPQHF. In DNA, the CDR3 is TGTGCCAGCAGCCTAACGAGGGTTAGCAATCAGCCCCAGCATTTT.

The chain employs TRBV6-2 or TRBV6-3 and TRBJ1-1, with a weak D call TRBD1 (5 bases). Germline values: CDR1 MNHEY, CDR2 SVGEGT. CDR3 length equals 15 residues. V was clipped by 2 bases and J by 10 bases, with 20 bases between them. In nucleotides, the CDR3 is TGTGCCAGCAGTTACCATGCTAGTGGGGCGATTGCAGCTTTCTTT. It translates to CASSYHASGAIAAFF.

This chain joins TRBV19 and TRBJ1-1; the D gene is possibly TRBD1 (6 bases). The CDR3 runs 15 residues. V lost 8 bases and J 1 base, leaving 17 bases between the germline ends. Germline-derived CDR1 and CDR2 are LNHDA and SQIVND (reference sequence). The CDR3 DNA reads TGTGCCAGTGACCTATCGATGGGGGCGAACACTGAAGCTTTCTTT. It codes for CASDLSMGANTEAFF.

Notes on this clone: A much bigger clone sits one base away, suggesting this may be a read error. The chain recombines TRBV28 with TRBJ2-3; 10 bases align to TRBD2. The germline CDR1 and CDR2 sequences are MDHEN and SYDVKM. The trim removed 4 bases at V and 0 bases at J, leaving 1 base unmatched. The CDR3 totals 15 residues. The CDR3, as DNA: TGTGCCAGCAGTTCGACTAGCGGGAGCACAGATACGCAGTATTTT. As protein: CASSSTSGSTDTQYF.

The chain couples TRBV7-8 to TRBJ2-7; no clear D. CDR1 and CDR2 (germline): SGHVS, FQNEAQ. V lost 1 base and J lost 1, with 11 bases in between. The CDR3 totals 15 residues. The CDR3, as DNA: TGTGCCAGCAGCTTAGGGGCAGGAATATCCTACGAGCAGTACTTC. This encodes CASSLGAGISYEQYF.

The J gene is TRBJ1-2, the V gene TRBV7-9; 7 bases match TRBD1. The CDR3 sequence is 16 residues long. The germline V gene has CDR1 SEHNR and CDR2 FQNEAQ (reference sequence). J lost 6 bases, V lost 4 bases, and 14 bases had no gene match. For the CDR3, the DNA is TGTGCCAGCAGCTCCCGCACCTCGACAGGGCGGGATGGCTACACCTTC. It specifies CASSSRTSTGRDGYTF.

This clone was counted once. The genes are TRBV7-3 and TRBJ1-2; possible D gene TRBD1, 5 bases. V was cut by 4 bases and J by 8 bases, with 14 bases left in between. Germline V gene sequence: CDR1 SGHTA, CDR2 FQGTGA. CDR3 length: 13 residues. The CDR3, as DNA: TGTGCCAGCAGCTCAATTCAGGGTGGGGGCTACACCTTC. Its translation: CASSSIQGGGYTF.

This clone was recorded once. V is TRBV28 and J is TRBJ2-1; 10 bases are a match to TRBD2. The CDR3 loop spans 15 amino acids. V trimming: 4 bases; J trimming: 8 bases; junction bases outside the gene matches: 8. CDR1 and CDR2 from the germline V gene are MDHEN and SYDVKM. CDR3: CASSWGTSVGDEQFF. CDR3 sequence (DNA): TGTGCCAGCAGTTGGGGGACTAGCGTGGGGGATGAGCAGTTCTTC. Variable domain in full (rest from reference TRBV28 and TRBJ2-1): DVKVTQSSRYLVKRTGEKVFLECVQDMDHENMFWYRQDPGLGLRLIYFSYDVKMKEKGDIPEGYSVSREKKERFSLILESASTNQTSMYLCASSWGTSVGDEQFFGPGTRLTVL.

The V gene is TRBV18, the J gene TRBJ2-2; 8 nucleotides match TRBD2. The CDR3 sequence is 15 residues long. The V and J ends lost 2 bases and 5 bases, in that order; junction bases with no gene match: 4. Germline CDR1 reads KGHSH; CDR2 reads LQKENI. Here the CDR3 DNA reads TGTGCCAGCTCACCAACCGGGACTAGTACCGGGGAGCTGTTTTTT. Its translation: CASSPTGTSTGELFF.

The genes are TRBV5-1 and TRBJ2-3; 8 bases fit TRBD2. V trimming: 7 bases; J trimming: 2 bases; junction bases outside the gene matches: 6. This CDR3 has 14 amino acids. Germline CDR1 reads SGHRS; CDR2 reads YFSETQ. The DNA of the CDR3 is TGCGCCAGCTCAACTAGCGGAGCCACAGATACGCAGTATTTT. It codes for CASSTSGATDTQYF. Based on the CDR3 plus reference TRBV5-1 and TRBJ2-3, the full variable domain is KAGVTQTPRYLIKTRGQQVTLSCSPISGHRSVSWYQQTPGQGLQFLFEYFSETQRNKGNFPGRFSGRQFSNSRSEMNVSTLELGDSALYLCASSTSGATDTQYFGPGTRLTVL.